This TCR beta chain was identified during a study of blood T cells in healthy people across ages. Study findings and constraints: Naive T cell percentage and TCR beta diversity correlated strongly.

This clonotype has a handful of counts. The target antigen is unknown. The trim removed 8 bases at V and 5 bases at J, leaving 11 bases unmatched. Germline CDR1 and CDR2: SNHLY and FYNNEI. The length of the CDR3 is 15 residues. Next came a second PCR, run for about 7 to 12 cycles, which used a sample-barcoded 5' primer along with a J-beta primer mix. TCRdb re-called the 5' RACE reads with MiXCR, one entry per CDR3 protein. The sample lists 700,000 to 900,000 distinct CDR3 sequences, around 24% occurring once. These sequences were also reported in another study, on T cells of mothers and their children. That publication notes: Nine systemically healthy Caucasian donors: three mothers, six children.

The sequence derives from a boy younger than 18 in good health. Sequenced sample: blood. J is TRBJ2-5 and V is TRBV2, with TRBD2 identical over 10 bases. In nucleotides, the CDR3 is TGTGCCAGCGGAACTAGCGGGACGCGGGGGGAGACCCAGTACTTC. Translation: CASGTSGTRGETQYF.